These 21 T cell receptor beta chains share one sample of origin, sequenced in a study of beta chain features in type 1 diabetes. Points from the study as a whole: TCRB CDR3s were moderately but significantly shorter in Type 1 diabetes patients in all four CD4+ subsets.

No cognate antigen is known for these TCRs. The study reverse transcribed the entire isolated RNA, so it sequenced expressed TCRB transcripts. Libraries were prepared by immunoSEQ multiplex PCR; TCRdb keeps only in-frame clonotypes and omits some of them. The sample contains 280,000 or so clones, over 14% of which appear only once. Sequenced: naive CD4+ T cells from blood. The receptors here all came from a young man with type 1 diabetes.

This clone occurred a few times. J is TRBJ2-7 and V is TRBV5-6; TRBD1 matches 9 bases. Looked up from germline, CDR1 is SGHDT and CDR2 is YYEEEE. With V trimmed by 4 bases and J by 2 bases, 7 bases remained unmatched. This CDR3 is built from 15 residues. CDR3 coding DNA: TGTGCCAGCAGCACCCGGGACAGGGCGCCCTACGAGCAGTACTTC. Translating it yields CASSTRDRAPYEQYF.

The chain links TRBV7-2 to TRBJ1-2; D is undetermined. The CDR3 spans 13 residues. The V gene's germline CDR1 is SGHTA and CDR2 FQGNSA. Trimming removed 0 bases from V and 7 bases from J, with 9 bases in between. This CDR3 is CASSLAEAGGYTF. In DNA, the CDR3 is TGTGCCAGCAGCTTAGCGGAGGCGGGTGGCTACACCTTC.

The rearrangement joins TRBV30 to TRBJ2-1; tentatively, D is TRBD2 (6 bases). Trimming removed 2 bases at V and 6 bases at J, with 17 bases between. The germline V gene encodes CDR1 GTSNPN and CDR2 SVGIG (reference sequence). The CDR3 is made up of 15 amino acids. The CDR3 loop reads CAWSYGTSAFNEQFF. CDR3 nucleotides: TGTGCCTGGAGTTACGGGACTTCCGCCTTCAATGAGCAGTTCTTC.

The chain links TRBV18 to TRBJ1-1; D might be TRBD1 (5 bases). Per germline, CDR1 KGHSH and CDR2 LQKENI. The CDR3 is 16 residues long. The germline V and J ends were trimmed by 3 bases and 3 bases, with 17 bases remaining between them. The CDR3 is CASSPVRAGVDTEAFF. In DNA form, the CDR3 reads TGTGCCAGCTCACCGGTGAGGGCGGGGGTGGACACTGAAGCTTTCTTT.

This clone appeared a few times. This chain connects TRBV30 to TRBJ1-1; D not resolved. Per germline, CDR1 GTSNPN and CDR2 SVGIG (reference sequence). The CDR3 loop spans 15 amino acids. V was clipped by 1 base and J by 0 bases, with 12 bases between them. The CDR3 protein is CAWSARDELNTEAFF. The CDR3 coding sequence is TGTGCCTGGAGTGCGAGGGATGAATTGAACACTGAAGCTTTCTTT. The full variable domain, in which reference TRBV30 and TRBJ1-1 provide the parts outside the CDR3, is SQTIHQWPATLVQPVGSPLSLECTVEGTSNPNLYWYRQAAGRGLQLLFYSVGIGQISSEVPQNLSASRPQDRQFILSSKKLLLSDSGFYLCAWSARDELNTEAFFGQGTRLTVV.

J is TRBJ2-1 and V is TRBV11-1; D might be TRBD2 (5 bases). V lost 2 bases, J lost 4 bases, and 18 bases lay in between. The CDR3 has 17 amino acids. Germline V CDR1 and CDR2: SGHAT, FQDESV (reference sequence). This CDR3 is CASSLRFGPSNYNEQFF. In DNA form, the CDR3 reads TGTGCCAGCAGCTTACGTTTCGGGCCTAGCAATTACAATGAGCAGTTCTTC.

This clone was seen only a few times. The chain joins TRBV29-1 to TRBJ2-7; possibly TRBD2 for D (5 bases). V was trimmed by 4 bases and J by 1 base, leaving 14 bases between them. The CDR3 is 14 amino acids. Germline CDR1 is SQVTM and CDR2 is ANQGSEA. In DNA form, the CDR3 reads TGCAGCGTTGTAACCCTCCGGGGTTCCTACGAGCAGTACTTC. Its protein product is CSVVTLRGSYEQYF.

This clone was seen just once. The gene calls are TRBV5-1 and TRBJ2-5; 7 nucleotides agree with TRBD2. The CDR3 is 15 amino acids. Unmatched junction bases numbered 9, after V lost 3 bases and J lost 4 bases. Germline CDR1 reads SGHRS; CDR2 reads YFSETQ. Here the CDR3 reads CASSSNGRMVETQYF. The CDR3 DNA reads TGCGCCAGCAGCTCCAACGGGAGGATGGTAGAGACCCAGTACTTC. The full variable domain, completed using reference TRBV5-1 and TRBJ2-5, is KAGVTQTPRYLIKTRGQQVTLSCSPISGHRSVSWYQQTPGQGLQFLFEYFSETQRNKGNFPGRFSGRQFSNSRSEMNVSTLELGDSALYLCASSSNGRMVETQYFGPGTRLLVL.

As regards this clone: Other DNA sequences in the same sample also yield this CDR3. This sequence joins TRBV28 and TRBJ1-1; D unclear. The CDR3 runs 13 residues. Trimming stripped 5 bases from V and 5 bases from J, with 12 bases between. Germline V gene lookup returns CDR1 MDHEN and CDR2 SYDVKM. CDR3 in DNA: TGTGCCAGCAGTCTTCCGGGTGGGACTGAAGCTTTCTTT. It codes for CASSLPGGTEAFF. The full variable domain, in which reference TRBV28 and TRBJ1-1 provide the parts outside the CDR3, is DVKVTQSSRYLVKRTGEKVFLECVQDMDHENMFWYRQDPGLGLRLIYFSYDVKMKEKGDIPEGYSVSREKKERFSLILESASTNQTSMYLCASSLPGGTEAFFGQGTRLTVV.

The chain links TRBV6-5 to TRBJ1-5; 9 nucleotides line up with TRBD1. With 8 bases clipped from V and 9 bases from J, the junction kept 11 bases outside the gene matches. There are 14 residues in the CDR3. Germline CDR1 and CDR2: MNHEY and SVGAGI. The CDR3 nucleotides read TGTGCCAGCGGCGTAAGACAGGGGGGTCGGCCCCAGCATTTT. Protein sequence: CASGVRQGGRPQHF.

The rearrangement links TRBV29-1 to TRBJ2-1; 7 nucleotides match TRBD2. Germline V gene sequence: CDR1 SQVTM, CDR2 ANQGSEA. The trim removed 8 bases at V and 7 bases at J, leaving 2 bases unmatched. CDR3 length equals 10 residues. The CDR3 coding sequence is TGCAGCCTCGGGGGGAATGAGCAGTTCTTC. It codes for CSLGGNEQFF.

This clone has a handful of counts. The chain carries TRBV11-2 and TRBJ2-7; tentatively, D is TRBD1 (5 bases). Germline CDR1 is SGHAT and CDR2 is FQNNGV. The CDR3 sequence is 14 residues long. V was cut by 5 bases and J by 5 bases, with 16 bases left in between. CDR3: CASSQSRVLNEQYF. As DNA, the CDR3 is TGTGCCAGCAGCCAAAGCAGGGTCCTGAACGAGCAGTACTTC.

The chain uses TRBV7-2 and TRBJ2-7; maybe TRBD2 (5 bases). This CDR3 spans 16 amino acids. CDR1 is SGHTA and CDR2 is FQGNSA in the germline V gene. V was trimmed by 4 bases and J by 0 bases, leaving 16 bases between them. The CDR3 here is CASSSAGPPLSYEQYF. CDR3 DNA: TGTGCCAGCAGCTCCGCGGGTCCTCCCCTCTCCTACGAGCAGTACTTC.

The chain couples TRBV2 to TRBJ2-1; D unresolved. CDR1 SNHLY and CDR2 FYNNEI come from the germline V gene. Trimming cost V 6 bases and J 16 bases, with 16 bases left between them. The CDR3 runs 11 residues. The CDR3: CASRSEGAVFF. DNA of the CDR3: TGTGCCAGCAGATCCGAAGGAGCAGTATTCTTC.

The genes are TRBV4-2 and TRBJ2-7; TRBD2 aligns across 9 bases. Germline V lookup: CDR1 LGHNA, CDR2 YNFKEQ. Losses at the gene ends were 1 base for V and 0 bases for J; bases not matched to a gene: 1. The CDR3 totals 15 residues. In DNA, the CDR3 is TGTGCCAGCAGCCAAGGTAGCGGGAGCTCCTACGAGCAGTACTTC. Its protein product is CASSQGSGSSYEQYF.

The V and J genes are TRBV29-1 and TRBJ2-7, with D perhaps TRBD1 (5 bases). The CDR3 contains 13 residues. Trimming took off 4 bases at V and 3 bases at J, with 13 bases between the two ends. Germline V CDR1 and CDR2: SQVTM, ANQGSEA. The CDR3 here is CSVAPRASYEQYF. The CDR3, as DNA: TGCAGCGTTGCTCCCAGGGCTAGCTACGAGCAGTACTTC.

This clone was seen more than once but under ten times. The genes are TRBV5-1 and TRBJ1-1, with 9 positions matching TRBD1. Germline CDR1 is SGHRS and CDR2 is YFSETQ. V shed 4 bases and J 5 bases; nucleotides not matched to a gene: 9. The CDR3 is made up of 15 amino acids. CDR3 sequence (DNA): TGCGCCAGCAGCCTGACAGGGGGAGTTGTTACTGAAGCTTTCTTT. The encoded protein is CASSLTGGVVTEAFF. The full variable domain, its missing parts supplied by reference TRBV5-1 and TRBJ1-1, is KAGVTQTPRYLIKTRGQQVTLSCSPISGHRSVSWYQQTPGQGLQFLFEYFSETQRNKGNFPGRFSGRQFSNSRSEMNVSTLELGDSALYLCASSLTGGVVTEAFFGQGTRLTVV.

This clone has only a few counts. This chain joins TRBV9 and TRBJ1-1; TRBD1 agrees at 8 bases. The CDR3 has 15 residues. Germline V gives CDR1 SGDLS, CDR2 YYNGEE. V lost 4 bases to trimming and J lost 1 base; unmatched junction nucleotides: 6. The CDR3 loop reads CASSPRGQGNTEAFF. CDR3 sequence (DNA): TGTGCCAGCAGCCCCCGTGGACAGGGGAACACTGAAGCTTTCTTT.

This clone has only a few counts. The chain is built from TRBV9 and TRBJ1-5, with D possibly being TRBD1 (5 bases). The CDR3 is 16 amino acids. V was cut by 2 bases and J by 3 bases, with 15 bases left in between. The germline CDR1 and CDR2 sequences are SGDLS and YYNGEE. The CDR3 here is CASSVGPISYNQPQHF. Written as DNA, the CDR3 is TGTGCCAGCAGCGTGGGGCCGATCTCCTACAATCAGCCCCAGCATTTT.

In its sample, this clone was seen a few times. This chain uses TRBV7-2 with TRBJ2-1; D might be TRBD2 (5 bases). The V gene's germline CDR1 is SGHTA and CDR2 FQGNSA. Trimming removed 4 bases at V and 4 bases at J, with 11 bases between. There are 14 residues in the CDR3. Here the CDR3 DNA reads TGTGCCAGCAGCTCATACGGGAAATACAATGAGCAGTTCTTC. It translates to CASSSYGKYNEQFF.

The chain couples TRBV30 to TRBJ2-5, with D possibly matching TRBD2 (5 bases). CDR3 size: 14 residues. V was pared by 0 bases and J by 2 bases, with 10 bases between. Germline V gene lookup returns CDR1 GTSNPN and CDR2 SVGIG (reference sequence). DNA for the CDR3: TGTGCCTGGAGTGTATCCGGGGTACAAGAGACCCAGTACTTC. This sequence encodes CAWSVSGVQETQYF.